The T cell receptor beta chain under discussion was sequenced for a study of T cells after yellow fever vaccination. Study at large: For low cell numbers, libraries were made with SMART-Seq v4 Ultra Low Input. Findings of the study overall: In FACS-sorted repertoires, abundant clonotypes from the bulk population could appear as contaminants.

Unmatched junction bases numbered 4, after V lost 8 bases and J lost 3 bases. There are 13 residues in the CDR3. UMIs were added to TCR cDNA along with a universal primer site when it was made by 5'RACE template switching. TCRdb itself ran the 5' RACE reads through MiXCR, one entry per CDR3 protein. This table holds 400,000 to 650,000 distinct CDR3 sequences, 21% found once. This clonotype showed up many times. Its antigen is currently unknown. The sample consisted of PBMCs, taken less than 25 days after the first yellow fever vaccination. The sequence was obtained from a man between 18 and 29 years old who received the YFV17D yellow fever vaccine. The chain links TRBV12-3 or TRBV12-4 to TRBJ2-3; 8 bases agree with TRBD2. The CDR3 here is CASGRGGTDTQYF. The CDR3 DNA follows: TGTGCCAGCGGCCGGGGGGGAACAGATACGCAGTATTTT.